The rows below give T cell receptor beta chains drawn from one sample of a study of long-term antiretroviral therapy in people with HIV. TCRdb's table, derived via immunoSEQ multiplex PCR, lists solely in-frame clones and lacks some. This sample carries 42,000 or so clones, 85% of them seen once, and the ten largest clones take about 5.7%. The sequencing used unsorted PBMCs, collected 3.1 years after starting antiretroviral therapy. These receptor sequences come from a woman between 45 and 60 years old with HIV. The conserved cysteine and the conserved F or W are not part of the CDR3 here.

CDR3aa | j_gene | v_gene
ASTLSGGEAF | TRBJ1-1 | TRBV6-6
ASSAGRNYEQY | TRBJ2-7 | TRBV7-6
ASSKEGRGRDRASGANVLT | TRBJ2-6 | TRBV21-1
ASSRADREHSPLH | TRBJ1-6 | TRBV6-5
ASSPNGQGDYGYT | TRBJ1-2 | TRBV18
ASKGQAQETQY | TRBJ2-5 | TRBV2
ASSAGGTSGVGETQY | TRBJ2-5 | TRBV10-1
ASSPSVREKAEKLF | TRBJ1-4 | TRBV4-2
ASSLGRRRMNTEAF | TRBJ1-1 | TRBV11-2
AISESNVENTEAF | TRBJ1-1 | TRBV10-3
ASSLTYQETQY | TRBJ2-5 | TRBV7-3
AWSTGTGSSYEQY | TRBJ2-7 | TRBV30
ASSLDQSNQPQH | TRBJ1-5 | TRBV5-5
AWSDQTVTNEKLF | TRBJ1-4 | TRBV30
ASSEASRGRSYEQY | TRBJ2-7 | TRBV6-1
ASSNTGAGDTQY | TRBJ2-3 | TRBV7-3
ASSLVGTGWSAEQY | TRBJ2-7 | TRBV5-4
ASSYGTAGTGELF | TRBJ2-2 | TRBV6-6
ASSRGPSAGPDEQY | TRBJ2-7 | TRBV5-1
ASSPGDLVASYT | TRBJ1-2 | TRBV18
ASSLVPGNRQPQH | TRBJ1-5 | TRBV5-5
ASSPEKTQY | TRBJ2-5 | TRBV7-2
AISEFVGSSYNSPLH | TRBJ1-6 | TRBV10-3
ASSDTGEGGNTIY | TRBJ1-3 | TRBV25-1
ASSPLDGGWEPGNTIY | TRBJ1-3 | TRBV19
ASSSTGTGAAEAF | TRBJ1-1 | TRBV7-9
ASSSSGGDSNQPQH | TRBJ1-5 | TRBV18
ASSIGQGNTEAF | TRBJ1-1 | TRBV9